This T cell receptor (beta chain) was sequenced during a study of blood T cell repertoires in COVID-19. TCRdb keeps only in-frame clones here, not all; method: immunoSEQ multiplex PCR. This sample yields 330,000 or so clones, of which 88% are seen a single time; over 1% belongs to the top ten. V was shortened by 4 bases and J by 0 bases, with 10 bases between the two germline ends. The CDR3 runs to 15 residues. Germline CDR1 MGHRA, CDR2 YSYEKL. This clone was detected once. This chain uses TRBV4-1 with TRBJ1-5; unclear D gene. The sequenced sample consisted of PBMCs or T cells enriched from blood (not recorded which). This sequence originates from a woman aged 25 to 39 who had been exposed to COVID-19. This CDR3 is CASSPHSDSNQPQHF. The CDR3 region has the DNA TGCGCCAGCAGCCCTCACAGTGATAGCAATCAGCCCCAGCATTTT.